The sequence of this TCR beta chain was determined in a study of cytomegalovirus exposure and HLA in healthy donors. PCR amplification relied on 60 Vbeta primers (plus 13 Jbeta primers). Assay used: immunoSEQ multiplex PCR; TCRdb lists only in-frame clones, some missing. This repertoire shows tens of thousands of clones, approximately 57% found once; its top ten account for 6% to 6.5%. The CDR3 loop spans 12 amino acids. Trimming cost V 4 bases and J 5 bases, with 10 bases left between them. CDR1 and CDR2 (germline): SGHTS, YDEGEE. The chain links TRBV5-8 to TRBJ2-7, with D perhaps TRBD2 (5 bases). The sequencing input was PBMCs. This clonotype originated in a woman between 25 and 40 years old in good health and CMV-seronegative. The CDR3 region is CASSKRQNEQYF. CDR3 DNA: TGTGCCAGCAGCAAGCGGCAGAACGAGCAGTACTTC.